The rows below give T cell receptor beta chains drawn from one sample of a study of T cell clones after liver transplantation. The data were produced by immunoSEQ multiplex PCR, yet TCRdb's version contains in-frame clones alone and is incomplete. The sample has about 75,000 clones, around four fifths seen once. This specimen was CD4+ T cells from blood, taken around 48 months after liver transplant. The receptor source for this set is a human patient who received a liver transplant. Some T cells may possibly be graft donor cells. Each CDR3 is given with its conserved first and last residue. Fields, in order: clone size, V gene, D gene, J gene, CDR3 DNA, CDR3 protein. The D gene is left open where the match is weak. Where a row states a size, it is once, few, many or the class of an expanded clone; other rows omit it.

many,TRBV7-3,.,TRBJ1-2,TGTGCCAGCAGAGAACGTCAGGGTTATGGCTACACCTTC,CASRERQGYGYTF
.,TRBV4-1,TRBD1,TRBJ1-4,TGCGCCAGCAGCAAGTCGACAGGGATTAATGAAAAACTGTTTTTT,CASSKSTGINEKLFF
.,TRBV7-2,TRBD2,TRBJ2-3,TGTGCCAGCAGCTTTGTTACTAGCGGGTATTCAGATACGCAGTATTTT,CASSFVTSGYSDTQYF
.,TRBV7-8,TRBD1,TRBJ1-5,TGTGCCAGCAGCGCCCGTACAGGGGTTGGGGATAGCAATCAGCCCCAGCATTTT,CASSARTGVGDSNQPQHF
.,TRBV15,.,TRBJ1-6,TGTGCCACCAGCTCCCGGGCCCGATCCGATAATTCACCCCTCCACTTT,CATSSRARSDNSPLHF
.,TRBV6-5,TRBD2,TRBJ2-7,TGTGCCAGCAGTGTTTTAGCGGGAGGGACCTACGAGCAGTACTTC,CASSVLAGGTYEQYF
.,TRBV27,.,TRBJ1-5,TGTGCCAGCAGACTCAATTTGAGGGCAGATCAGCCCCAGCATTTT,CASRLNLRADQPQHF
.,TRBV2,TRBD2,TRBJ2-5,TGTGCCAGCAGGAGTGGAGGCGGGAGCGGTCGGGAGACCCAGTACTTC,CASRSGGGSGRETQYF
.,TRBV7-9,TRBD1,TRBJ1-2,TGTGCCAGCAGCGTGGCCGGGACAGCCCCCACCTATGGCTACACCTTC,CASSVAGTAPTYGYTF
.,TRBV21-1,.,TRBJ1-3,TGTGCCAGCCGGACAGATGGAAACACCATATATTTT,CASRTDGNTIYF
once,TRBV10-3,.,TRBJ2-7,TGTGCCATCAGTGACTACGGAACTTCAAGCTCCTACGAGCAGTACTTC,CAISDYGTSSSYEQYF
few,TRBV20-1,.,TRBJ2-7,TGCAGTGCTAGTCGAGCTACCGAGCAGTACTTC,CSASRATEQYF
.,TRBV29-1,TRBD2,TRBJ2-3,TGCAGCGTTGAAGTAGCGGGAGGTGTCCCAGATACGCAGTATTTT,CSVEVAGGVPDTQYF
.,TRBV10-3,.,TRBJ2-3,TGTGCCATCAGTGACCAGGCTAGCACAGATACGCAGTATTTT,CAISDQASTDTQYF
.,TRBV12-5,.,TRBJ1-6,TGTGCTAGTGGTCCGGGACTCTCTTCGGGGGATTCACCCCTCCACTTT,CASGPGLSSGDSPLHF
once,TRBV4-2,TRBD1,TRBJ2-5,TGTGCCAGCAGCCAAGTAAGCCCGGGACAGAAAGAGACCCAGTACTTC,CASSQVSPGQKETQYF
few,TRBV5-1,.,TRBJ2-7,TGCGCCAGCAGCTTAGGTCAGGGTGCCTACGAGCAGTACTTC,CASSLGQGAYEQYF
few,TRBV18,TRBD2,TRBJ2-1,TGTGCCAGCTCACCCGCTAGCGGGAGTAATGAGCAGTTCTTC,CASSPASGSNEQFF
few,TRBV5-6,.,TRBJ1-3,TGTGCCAGCAGCTTGTGGGGGCAGGCAAACACCATATATTTT,CASSLWGQANTIYF
.,TRBV7-9,.,TRBJ2-2,TGTGCCAGCAGCTTAGAAACCGGGGAGCTGTTTTTT,CASSLETGELFF
.,TRBV5-1,.,TRBJ2-3,TGCGCCAGCAGCCGGGAAGTCCACACAGATACGCAGTATTTT,CASSREVHTDTQYF
.,TRBV27,TRBD1,TRBJ1-4,TGTGCCAGCAGTTACGAGACAGGGCGTTTTACCCCCGAAAAACTGTTTTTT,CASSYETGRFTPEKLFF
.,TRBV5-4,TRBD1,TRBJ2-3,TGTGCCAGCAGCCAGGACAGGATCAGCACAGATACGCAGTATTTT,CASSQDRISTDTQYF
.,TRBV5-4,.,TRBJ2-7,TGTGCCAGCAGCTTGGACCGGGATCCTCCCAGATACGAGCAGTACTTC,CASSLDRDPPRYEQYF
.,TRBV5-5,.,TRBJ1-1,TGTGCCAGCAGCTTGCACACTAACACTGAAGCTTTCTTT,CASSLHTNTEAFF
.,TRBV7-6,.,TRBJ2-1,TGTGCCAGCAGCACCAGGGTAAATGAGCAGTTCTTC,CASSTRVNEQFF
.,TRBV4-1,.,TRBJ2-3,TGCGCCAGCAGCCAAGATGGGACCGGCCTCACAGATACGCAGTATTTT,CASSQDGTGLTDTQYF
.,TRBV7-3,.,TRBJ1-1,TGTGCCAGCAGCTCATTGGACAAGCTTAACACTGAAGCTTTCTTT,CASSSLDKLNTEAFF
.,TRBV7-3,TRBD2,TRBJ2-2,TGTGCCAGCAGCCGCAGTCTGGGACTAGGAGAAACCGGGGAGCTGTTTTTT,CASSRSLGLGETGELFF
.,TRBV5-1,.,TRBJ2-6,TGCGCCAGCAGCTTGGTGGACGGAAGCTCTGGGGCCAACGTCCTGACTTTC,CASSLVDGSSGANVLTF
.,TRBV13,.,TRBJ2-7,TGTGCCAGCGGAAAACGGACAGTCTCCTACGAGCAGTACTTC,CASGKRTVSYEQYF
.,TRBV11-3,.,TRBJ2-3,TGTGCCAGCAGCTTAGAACAGGATACGCAGTATTTT,CASSLEQDTQYF
.,TRBV9,.,TRBJ2-3,TGTGCCAGCAGCCTCACCCAGCGGCCCGGGGTAGATACGCAGTATTTT,CASSLTQRPGVDTQYF
.,TRBV11-3,TRBD1,TRBJ2-7,TGTGCCAGCAGCTTAGTCACAGGGGGCGAGCAGTACTTC,CASSLVTGGEQYF
.,TRBV6-4,.,TRBJ1-6,TGTGCCAGCAGACTGACAGCGTCCTATAATTCACCCCTCCACTTT,CASRLTASYNSPLHF
.,TRBV5-8,TRBD1,TRBJ1-2,TGTGCCAGCAGCTACCACAGGGGAGCTAACTATGGCTACACCTTC,CASSYHRGANYGYTF
many,TRBV9,.,TRBJ1-3,TGTGCCAGCAGCGTAGGAGGGGATGGAAACACCATATATTTT,CASSVGGDGNTIYF
.,TRBV19,.,TRBJ2-2,TGTGCCAGTAGTATAGCTAGCCAAGGCACGGGGGAGCTGTTTTTT,CASSIASQGTGELFF
.,TRBV19,.,TRBJ2-7,TGTGCCAGCAATAAAGGGCGTAAGTCCTACGAGCAGTACTTC,CASNKGRKSYEQYF
.,TRBV29-1,TRBD1,TRBJ1-2,TGCAGCGTTGACAAGGGGGCGGGCGTCCATGGCTACACCTTC,CSVDKGAGVHGYTF
.,TRBV19,TRBD2,TRBJ2-2,TGTGCCAGTAGCCAGGGACTAGCTGGCACCGGGGAGCTGTTTTTT,CASSQGLAGTGELFF
.,TRBV5-6,.,TRBJ2-7,TGTGCCAGCAGCTTGGTCGGGCCCTACGAGCAGTACTTC,CASSLVGPYEQYF
.,TRBV5-4,.,TRBJ2-3,TGTGCCAGCAGTCCCGGTCCCTCAGATACGCAGTATTTT,CASSPGPSDTQYF
few,TRBV28,.,TRBJ2-1,TGTGCCAGCAGTTTAGCCTTCTCTTACAATGAGCAGTTCTTC,CASSLAFSYNEQFF
.,TRBV2,.,TRBJ2-5,TGTGCCAGCAGTCGGAGGGGCCTGGAGACCCAGTACTTC,CASSRRGLETQYF
.,TRBV4-2,TRBD2,TRBJ2-3,TGTGCCAGCAGCCAAGATTTAGCGGGGGGCGGAGCAGCGACAGATACGCAGTATTTT,CASSQDLAGGGAATDTQYF
.,TRBV5-1,TRBD1,TRBJ2-7,TGCGCCAGCAGCCAGGGGGCATCAAGCTCCTACGAGCAGTACTTC,CASSQGASSSYEQYF
.,TRBV7-3,.,TRBJ2-2,TGTGCCAGCAGCCAAACGGGGGCCACCGGGGAGCTGTTTTTT,CASSQTGATGELFF
once,TRBV9,.,TRBJ1-6,TGTGCCAGCAGCGTAGGGCCCGCCTATAATTCACCCCTCCACTTT,CASSVGPAYNSPLHF
.,TRBV9,.,TRBJ2-2,TGTGCCAGCAGCGTAGAGGCCATGCAGAACACCGGGGAGCTGTTTTTT,CASSVEAMQNTGELFF
.,TRBV9,.,TRBJ2-7,TGTGCCAGCAGCGTAGAGAGGGCCGTGACAGACTACGTCTACGAGCAGTACTTC,CASSVERAVTDYVYEQYF
.,TRBV9,.,TRBJ1-2,TGTGCCAGCAGCGTAGTTGGGGGCGCGAGTGGGGGCTACACCTTC,CASSVVGGASGGYTF
.,TRBV7-9,.,TRBJ2-7,TGTGCCAGCAGCCCGCCCAACTCCTACGAGCAGTACTTC,CASSPPNSYEQYF
medium-sized,TRBV2,TRBD1,TRBJ1-2,TGTGCCAGCAGCGGGCAGGGGGCCCTCTATGGCTACACCTTC,CASSGQGALYGYTF
.,TRBV5-5,TRBD2,TRBJ2-1,TGTGCCAGCAGCTCACTAGCGGGAGGTTTAATCGGGTACAATGAGCAGTTCTTC,CASSSLAGGLIGYNEQFF
.,TRBV20-1,.,TRBJ2-3,TGCAGTGCTGAGAGAGATACGCAGTATTTT,CSAERDTQYF
.,TRBV18,TRBD2,TRBJ2-5,TGTGCCAGCTCACCGCCCGGAGCGGGGGGTAGCGTGCAAGAGACCCAGTACTTC,CASSPPGAGGSVQETQYF
.,TRBV9,.,TRBJ2-2,TGTGCCAGCAGCGCAGACGGGACCCCAGGCACCGGGGAGCTGTTTTTT,CASSADGTPGTGELFF
.,TRBV19,.,TRBJ1-4,TGTGCCAGTAGTACTGACAAGGTGGCTGAAAAACTGGTTTTT,CASSTDKVAEKLVF